This T cell receptor (beta chain) came from a study of blood T cell repertoires in COVID-19. At the level of the study: Acute and convalescent COVID-19 samples came from the United States, Italy and Spain. The cDNA or gDNA used as material had been derived from T cells, B-cell-depleted T cells, or PBMCs.

Authors' processing steps: Quantification of nucleated cells was approximated via reference gene primer amplification. The assay was immunoSEQ multiplex PCR, and TCRdb's table has in-frame clones only and misses some. That table is the source of V, J and clone size, and D and trimming were worked out from the DNA. The sample has approximately 190,000 clones, around four fifths seen once. This TCR was sampled from a human donor with acute or convalescent COVID-19. The donor label of this sample is uncertain. The specimen sequenced was peripheral blood.

The CDR3 DNA follows: TGTGCCACCAGTGAAAGAAACGACAGGGGGCAGGGCCTCAATCAGCCCCAGCATTTT. It yields the protein CATSERNDRGQGLNQPQHF. V usage is TRBV24-1 and J usage is TRBJ1-5, with 10 bases that match TRBD1. The germline CDR1 and CDR2 sequences are KGHDR and SFDVKD. V lost 4 bases to trimming and J lost 3 bases; unmatched junction nucleotides: 14. This CDR3 comprises 19 residues.